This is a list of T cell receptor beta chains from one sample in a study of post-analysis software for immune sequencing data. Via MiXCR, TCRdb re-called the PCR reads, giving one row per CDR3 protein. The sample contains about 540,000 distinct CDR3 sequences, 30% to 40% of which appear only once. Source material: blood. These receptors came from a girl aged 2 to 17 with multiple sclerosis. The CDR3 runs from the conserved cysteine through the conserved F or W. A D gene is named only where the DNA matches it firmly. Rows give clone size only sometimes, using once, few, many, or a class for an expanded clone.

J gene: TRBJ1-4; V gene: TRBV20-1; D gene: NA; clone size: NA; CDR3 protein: CSAPNHRSDNEKLFF; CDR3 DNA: TGCAGTGCTCCCAACCACCGAAGCGATAATGAAAAACTGTTTTTT
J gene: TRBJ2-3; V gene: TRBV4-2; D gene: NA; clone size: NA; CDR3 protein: CASSQDWADGSTDTQYF; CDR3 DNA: TGTGCCAGCAGCCAAGATTGGGCCGACGGTAGCACAGATACGCAGTATTTT
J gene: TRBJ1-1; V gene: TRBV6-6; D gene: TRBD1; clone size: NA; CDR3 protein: CASSYSGGADTEAFF; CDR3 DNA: TGTGCCAGCAGTTACTCAGGGGGCGCGGACACTGAAGCTTTCTTT
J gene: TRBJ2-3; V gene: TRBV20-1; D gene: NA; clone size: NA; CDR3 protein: CSAWRSQGDTRYF; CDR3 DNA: TGCAGTGCTTGGCGGTCCCAAGGAGATACGCGGTATTTT
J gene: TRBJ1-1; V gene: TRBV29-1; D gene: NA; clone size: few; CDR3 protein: CSVEARQTPSAFF; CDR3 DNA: TGCAGTGTTGAAGCGCGACAGACCCCTTCGGCTTTCTTT
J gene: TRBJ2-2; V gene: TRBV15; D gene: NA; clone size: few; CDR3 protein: CATSRDWSGELFF; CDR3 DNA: TGTGCCACCAGCAGAGATTGGTCCGGGGAGCTGTTTTTT
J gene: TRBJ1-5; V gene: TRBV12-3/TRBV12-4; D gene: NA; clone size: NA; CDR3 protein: CASTPAGQGQPQHF; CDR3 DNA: TGTGCCAGCACCCCGGCGGGCCAGGGTCAGCCCCAGCATTTT
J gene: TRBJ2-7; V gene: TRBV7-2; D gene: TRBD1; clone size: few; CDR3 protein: CASRAGTGGNEQYF; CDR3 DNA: TGTGCCAGCAGGGCCGGGACAGGGGGGAACGAGCAGTACTTC
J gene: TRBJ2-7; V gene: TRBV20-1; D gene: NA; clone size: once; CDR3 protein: CSARDSVGGLSYEQYF; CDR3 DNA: TGCAGTGCTAGAGATTCCGTCGGGGGCCTATCCTACGAGCAGTACTTC
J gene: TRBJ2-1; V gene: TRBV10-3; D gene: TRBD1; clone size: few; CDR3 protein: CAIRTGGAELNEQFF; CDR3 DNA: TGTGCCATCAGGACAGGGGGCGCCGAATTGAATGAGCAGTTCTTC
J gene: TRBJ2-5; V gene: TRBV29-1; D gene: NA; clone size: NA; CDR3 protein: CSASKRQVGQETQYF; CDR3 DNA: TGCAGCGCTTCCAAAAGACAGGTGGGGCAAGAGACTCAGTACTTC
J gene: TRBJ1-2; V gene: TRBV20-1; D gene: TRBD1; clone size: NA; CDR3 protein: CSAKGTGAATNYGYTF; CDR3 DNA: TGCAGTGCTAAAGGGACAGGGGCTGCGACTAACTATGGCTACACCTTC
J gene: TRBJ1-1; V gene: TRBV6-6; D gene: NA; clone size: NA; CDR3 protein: CASSAAKAFF; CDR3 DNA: TGTGCCAGCAGTGCAGCCAAAGCTTTCTTT
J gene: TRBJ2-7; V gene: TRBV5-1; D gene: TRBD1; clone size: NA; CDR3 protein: CASSLMTGHPYEQYF; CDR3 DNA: TGCGCCAGCAGCCTCATGACAGGGCACCCCTACGAGCAGTACTTC
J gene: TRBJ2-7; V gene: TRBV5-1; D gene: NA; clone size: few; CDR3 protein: CASSWGLSTYEQYF; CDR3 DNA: TGCGCCAGCAGTTGGGGACTGTCGACCTACGAGCAGTACTTC
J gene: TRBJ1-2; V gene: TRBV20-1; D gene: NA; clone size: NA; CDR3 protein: CSIEGDTRPDGYTF; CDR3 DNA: TGCAGTATCGAGGGAGACACCCGGCCGGATGGCTACACCTTC
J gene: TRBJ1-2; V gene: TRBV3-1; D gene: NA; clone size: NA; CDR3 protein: CASSPDRTGFNYGYTF; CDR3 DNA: TGTGCCAGCAGCCCCGACCGAACAGGCTTTAACTATGGCTACACCTTC
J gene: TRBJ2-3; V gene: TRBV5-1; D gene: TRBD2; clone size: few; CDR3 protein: CASSSGRVGSTDTQYF; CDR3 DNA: TGCGCCAGCAGCTCCGGGAGGGTCGGGAGCACAGATACGCAGTATTTT
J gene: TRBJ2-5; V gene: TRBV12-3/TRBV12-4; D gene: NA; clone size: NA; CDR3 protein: CASSTGIGETQYF; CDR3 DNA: TGTGCCAGCAGCACTGGGATAGGAGAGACCCAGTACTTC
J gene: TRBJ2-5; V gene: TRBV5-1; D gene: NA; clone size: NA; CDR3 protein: CASSLVFGRTEETQYF; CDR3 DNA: TGCGCCAGCAGCTTGGTTTTTGGTAGGACGGAAGAGACCCAGTACTTC
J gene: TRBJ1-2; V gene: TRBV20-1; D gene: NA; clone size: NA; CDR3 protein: CSARDGSIPNYGYTF; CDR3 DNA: TGCAGTGCTAGAGATGGGAGTATCCCTAACTATGGCTACACCTTC
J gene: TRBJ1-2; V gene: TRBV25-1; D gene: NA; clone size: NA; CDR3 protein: CASSEVGLGGYTF; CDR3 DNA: TGTGCCAGCAGTGAAGTCGGGCTAGGTGGCTACACCTTC
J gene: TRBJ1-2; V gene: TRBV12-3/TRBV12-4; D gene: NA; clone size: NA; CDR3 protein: CASSPLGFKGYTF; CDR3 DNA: TGTGCCAGCAGTCCCCTGGGGTTTAAGGGCTACACCTTC
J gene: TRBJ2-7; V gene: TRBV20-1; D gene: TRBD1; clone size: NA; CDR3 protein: CSAEQGPPTYEQYF; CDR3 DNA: TGCAGTGCGGAACAGGGGCCCCCTACCTACGAGCAGTACTTC
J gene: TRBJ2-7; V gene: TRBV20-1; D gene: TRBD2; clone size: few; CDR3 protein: CSARALAGTSYEQYF; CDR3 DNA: TGCAGTGCTAGGGCCCTAGCGGGGACATCCTACGAGCAGTACTTC
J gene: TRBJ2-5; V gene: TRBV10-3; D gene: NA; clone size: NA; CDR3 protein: CAIRPDFRETQYF; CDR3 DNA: TGTGCCATCAGACCGGACTTCCGGGAGACCCAGTACTTC
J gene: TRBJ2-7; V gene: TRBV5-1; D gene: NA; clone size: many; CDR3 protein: CASSFSRGRYEQYF; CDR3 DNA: TGCGCCAGCAGCTTCAGCAGGGGGAGGTACGAGCAGTACTTC
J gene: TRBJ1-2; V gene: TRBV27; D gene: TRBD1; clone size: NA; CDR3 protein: CASSLRQGGRDYTF; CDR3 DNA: TGTGCCAGCAGTTTGAGACAGGGCGGCCGGGACTACACCTTC
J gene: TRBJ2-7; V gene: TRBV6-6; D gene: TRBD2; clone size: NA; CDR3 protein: CASSYSERGNPYEQYF; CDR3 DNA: TGTGCCAGCAGTTACTCTGAGCGGGGGAACCCCTACGAGCAGTACTTC